These 19 T cell receptor beta chains came from one sample sequenced in a study of T-cell memory formation after mild COVID-19. TCRdb re-derived calls from the 5' RACE reads in MiXCR, one entry per CDR3 protein. The table records under 450,000 distinct CDR3 sequences, 14% of them present only once. The sample taken for sequencing was PBMCs or a T cell subset sorted from them (not recorded which). The receptor set was obtained from a man younger than 30 who had mild COVID-19 (a few samples of this study predate the infection). Cell type and time point are not known.

The rearrangement uses TRBV10-2 and TRBJ2-3; D perhaps matches TRBD2 (5 bases). Looked up from germline, CDR1 is WSHSY and CDR2 is SAAADI. The CDR3 spans 14 residues. Trimming cost V 3 bases and J 1 base, with 8 bases left between them. As DNA, the CDR3 is TGCGCCAGCAGTGATACCGGGGGCACAGATACGCAGTATTTT. Residues: CASSDTGGTDTQYF.

This clonotype has a count of ten or more. The rearrangement links TRBV7-2 to TRBJ2-3, with no clear D. Per germline, CDR1 SGHTA and CDR2 FQGNSA. The CDR3 runs 13 residues. The germline V and J ends were trimmed by 1 base and 5 bases, with 7 bases remaining between them. The CDR3: CASSLGALDTQYF. CDR3 sequence (DNA): TGTGCCAGCAGCTTAGGGGCTTTAGATACGCAGTATTTT.

V is TRBV4-2 and J is TRBJ2-6, with D hard to call. Germline values: CDR1 LGHNA, CDR2 YNFKEQ. The CDR3 covers 16 residues. With 0 bases removed from V and 0 bases from J, the gap between germline ends came to 6 bases. CDR3: CASSQDGDSGANVLTF. The CDR3 nucleotides read TGTGCCAGCAGCCAAGATGGCGACTCTGGGGCCAACGTCCTGACTTTC.

The chain employs TRBV7-9 and TRBJ1-2; 12 bases agree with TRBD1. Germline CDR1 reads SEHNR; CDR2 reads FQNEAQ (reference sequence). Trimming removed 1 base from V and 6 bases from J; junction bases left unmatched: 6. The CDR3 sequence is 16 residues long. The CDR3 region has the DNA TGTGCCAGCAGCTTAGGGACCGGGACAGGGGGCAATGGCTACACCTTC. Translating it yields CASSLGTGTGGNGYTF.

The chain employs TRBV14 and TRBJ2-7, with D possibly being TRBD2 (5 bases). CDR1 is SGHDN and CDR2 is FVKESK in the germline V gene. Trimming cost V 2 bases and J 3 bases, with 11 bases left between them. The CDR3 is 14 amino acids. DNA for the CDR3: TGTGCCAGCAGCCAACAGGTGGGGAGCTACGAGCAGTACTTC. Encoded protein: CASSQQVGSYEQYF.

The chain has TRBV28 and TRBJ2-5; possibly TRBD1 for D (6 bases). The germline CDR1 and CDR2 sequences are MDHEN and SYDVKM. V was cut by 5 bases and J by 5 bases, with 15 bases left in between. The CDR3 consists of 14 residues. CDR3 nucleotide sequence: TGTGCCAGCAGTACCACGACAGGTTCGGAGACCCAGTACTTC. Translation gives CASSTTTGSETQYF.

As regards this clonotype: The junction differs from germline at one of its ends, possibly a read error. V gene TRBV6-2 or TRBV6-3 combines with J gene TRBJ2-5, with D hard to call. CDR1 is MNHEY and CDR2 is SVGEGT in the germline V gene. The CDR3 extends over 12 amino acids. CDR3 loop: CAGRRLQETQYF. As DNA, the CDR3 is TGTGCCGGCAGGCGGCTCCAAGAGACCCAGTACTTC.

The genes are TRBV4-3 and TRBJ2-1; D ambiguous. CDR1 is LGHNA, CDR2 YSLEER, per germline. CDR3 length: 15 residues. Between the trimmed V and J ends, which lost 4 bases and 3 bases, there was a span of 13 bases. The CDR3 is CASSPWVGNYNEQFF. CDR3 DNA sequence: TGCGCCAGCAGCCCATGGGTAGGGAACTACAATGAGCAGTTCTTC.

Here the CDR3 reads CASSYDGPPYGYTF. DNA for the CDR3: TGTGCCAGCAGTTACGACGGGCCCCCCTATGGCTACACCTTC. This chain joins TRBV6-5 and TRBJ1-2, with D hard to call. CDR1 MNHEY and CDR2 SVGAGI come from the germline V gene. Trimming removed 2 bases from V and 4 bases from J, with 11 bases in between. The CDR3 sequence is 14 residues long.

This clonotype showed up many times. CDR3 nucleotides: TGTGCCAGCAGTCCTCCGGGACTAGCGGGGGTAGATACGCAGTATTTT. Its translation: CASSPPGLAGVDTQYF. The V and J genes are TRBV5-6 and TRBJ2-3; 14 nucleotides line up with TRBD2. V was clipped by 5 bases and J by 5 bases; unmatched bases: 7. CDR1 and CDR2 (germline): SGHDT, YYEEEE. This CDR3 is 16 amino acids long.

The rearrangement joins TRBV7-2 to TRBJ1-2; TRBD1 matches at 10 bases. CDR3 length: 15 residues. V shed 5 bases and J 4 bases; nucleotides not matched to a gene: 7. Per germline, CDR1 SGHTA and CDR2 FQGNSA. CDR3 coding DNA: TGTGCCAGCAGCGGACAGGGGGATGTTAGCTATGGCTACACCTTC. Translation gives CASSGQGDVSYGYTF.

The CDR3 loop reads CSAHSRGAITDTQYF. The CDR3 DNA reads TGCAGTGCCCATTCCAGGGGGGCCATCACAGATACGCAGTATTTT. The chain has TRBV20-1 and TRBJ2-3, with a possible D match to TRBD1 (7 bases). Germline CDR1 is DFQATT and CDR2 is SNEGSKA (reference sequence). The CDR3 sequence is 15 residues long. V was shortened by 6 bases and J by 2 bases, with 18 bases between the two germline ends.

V is TRBV20-1 and J is TRBJ2-4; no reliable D call. The CDR3 has 14 residues. Trimming took 7 bases from V and 2 from J, leaving 15 bases between them. From germline, CDR1 is DFQATT and CDR2 SNEGSKA (reference sequence). The CDR3 reads CSGQDGFTKNIQYF. As DNA, the CDR3 is TGCAGTGGGCAGGATGGTTTTACCAAAAACATTCAGTACTTC.

This clonotype has only a few counts. The rearrangement uses TRBV28 and TRBJ2-4; D is perhaps TRBD1 or TRBD2 (5 bases each). Trimming took 8 bases from V and 7 from J, leaving 9 bases between them. The CDR3 contains 11 residues. CDR1 and CDR2 (germline): MDHEN, SYDVKM. CDR3 coding DNA: TGTGCCAGCCGGTGGGGGAACATTCAGTACTTC. This translates into CASRWGNIQYF.

V and J are TRBV7-2 and TRBJ1-5; a possible D gene is TRBD1 (5 bases). Looked up from germline, CDR1 is SGHTA and CDR2 is FQGNSA. The CDR3 is made up of 18 amino acids. V was pared by 1 base and J by 0 bases, with 16 bases between. In DNA, the CDR3 is TGTGCCAGCAGCTTAGGTCCGTTGAGGGGCTTTAGCAATCAGCCCCAGCATTTT. This translates into CASSLGPLRGFSNQPQHF.

This clonotype appeared a few times. The CDR3 protein is CASSQRTSGRDEQFF. The CDR3 DNA follows: TGTGCCAGCAGTCAACGGACTAGCGGGCGGGATGAGCAGTTCTTC. The V gene is TRBV25-1, the J gene TRBJ2-1; 11 bases align to TRBD2. Germline V gives CDR1 MGHDK, CDR2 SYGVNS. V shed 5 bases and J 8 bases; nucleotides not matched to a gene: 8. The CDR3 length is 15 residues.

This clonotype appeared a few times. V is TRBV29-1 and J is TRBJ2-5; 7 bases fit TRBD1. This CDR3 spans 16 amino acids. Trimming removed 0 bases from V and 2 bases from J; junction bases left unmatched: 9. CDR1 SQVTM and CDR2 ANQGSEA come from the germline V gene. DNA of the CDR3: TGCAGCGTTGAAGATCACCGGGTACAGGGGCAAGAGACCCAGTACTTC. This translates into CSVEDHRVQGQETQYF.

This clonotype was detected many times. The CDR3: CASSSGNYEQYF. In nucleotides, the CDR3 is TGTGCCAGCAGTTCCGGGAACTACGAGCAGTACTTC. This chain uses TRBV12-3 or TRBV12-4 with TRBJ2-7, with D possibly TRBD2 on 5 matching bases. V lost 4 bases, J lost 3 bases, and 7 bases lay in between. The CDR3 contains 12 residues.

The CDR3 DNA follows: TGTGCCAGCAGCTTAGATCTCGAGTATCACGAGCAGTACTTC. Its translation: CASSLDLEYHEQYF. V usage is TRBV11-2 and J usage is TRBJ2-7; D remains unclear. V lost 0 bases and J 5 bases, leaving 11 bases between the germline ends. Germline loops: CDR1 SGHAT, CDR2 FQNNGV. CDR3 length equals 14 residues.